The clone carrying this TCR beta chain was seen repeatedly, ten times or more. This sample was taken from a study of T cells in Graves' hyperthyroidism and ophthalmopathy. The study included ophthalmopathy patients with Clinical Activity Score at least 3, NOSPECS grade at least 4 and duration under 3 months. V dropped 2 bases and J dropped 0; count of bases not matched to a gene: 16. From germline, CDR1 is SGHAT and CDR2 FQDESV (reference sequence). This CDR3 is 21 amino acids long. Regions amplified from RNA transcripts were the TCR beta CDR3 regions. The TCR CDR3 first-round RT-PCR relied on the HTBI primer set. From the multiplex PCR reads, TCRdb called clonotypes with MiXCR, one entry per CDR3 protein. Of 250,000 to 350,000 distinct CDR3 sequences in the sample, around 20% were seen once.

The receptor was derived from a man aged 25-40 years with Graves' ophthalmopathy. The source material was blood. The rearrangement joins TRBV11-1 to TRBJ2-1, with 10 nucleotides matching TRBD2. The DNA of the CDR3 is TGTGCCAGCAGCTTAATGAAAGTGGGGCTAGCGGGAGTTAACTCCTACAATGAGCAGTTCTTC. It translates to CASSLMKVGLAGVNSYNEQFF.